What follows are 30 T cell receptor beta chains derived from one specimen sequenced in a study of blood T cells in healthy people across ages. PCR was performed a second time for about 6 to 12 cycles using a sample-barcoded 5' primer and a J-beta primer mix. Each CDR3 protein gets one entry after TCRdb re-called the 5' RACE reads with MiXCR. In the table there are about 1.8 million distinct CDR3 sequences, 49% of which are singletons. The sample comprised blood. The receptors stem from a woman aged 40-49 years in good health.

This clonotype was seen a handful of times. The chain carries TRBV29-1 and TRBJ1-2; D remains ambiguous. This CDR3 comprises 10 residues. Germline-derived CDR1 and CDR2 are SQVTM and ANQGSEA. V was trimmed by 4 bases and J by 8 bases, leaving 8 bases between them. The CDR3: CSVGEGGYTF. CDR3 bases: TGCAGCGTTGGGGAGGGCGGCTACACCTTC.

The count of this clonotype is one. The chain uses TRBV5-1 and TRBJ2-5, with 7 positions matching TRBD1. The CDR3 contains 14 residues. The germline V gene has CDR1 SGHRS and CDR2 YFSETQ. V dropped 3 bases and J dropped 13; count of bases not matched to a gene: 15. The CDR3 DNA reads as TGCGCCAGCAGCTCTGACTACGGACAGGCCGTGAGGTACTTC. Protein sequence: CASSSDYGQAVRYF. Variable domain in full (rest from reference TRBV5-1 and TRBJ2-5): KAGVTQTPRYLIKTRGQQVTLSCSPISGHRSVSWYQQTPGQGLQFLFEYFSETQRNKGNFPGRFSGRQFSNSRSEMNVSTLELGDSALYLCASSSDYGQAVRYFGPGTRLLVL.

The CDR3 spells CSARSGAGLGNEQFF. CDR3 DNA: TGCAGTGCTAGGTCCGGGGCAGGCCTTGGGAATGAGCAGTTCTTC. This chain uses TRBV20-1 with TRBJ2-1; D possibly uses TRBD1 or TRBD2 (5 bases each). CDR1 and CDR2 from the germline V gene are DFQATT and SNEGSKA (reference sequence). V lost 3 bases to trimming and J lost 7 bases, with 19 bases between them. The CDR3 sequence is 15 residues long.

V is TRBV29-1 and J is TRBJ2-5; D is unclear. Looked up from germline, CDR1 is SQVTM and CDR2 is ANQGSEA. This CDR3 comprises 12 residues. V dropped 3 bases and J dropped 1 base, with 6 bases sitting between them. CDR3 coding DNA: TGCAGCGTTGATAAGGCCCAAGAGACCCAGTACTTC. Translating it yields CSVDKAQETQYF.

This clonotype was seen a handful of times. The chain uses TRBV20-1 and TRBJ2-5; 12 positions match TRBD2. CDR3 length: 15 amino acids. Trimming cost V 1 base and J 4 bases; bases outside gene matches: 4. CDR1 is DFQATT and CDR2 is SNEGSKA in the germline V gene (reference sequence). CDR3 loop: CSARASGGGRETQYF. CDR3 sequence (DNA): TGCAGTGCTAGAGCTAGCGGGGGGGGACGAGAGACCCAGTACTTC.

The chain combines TRBV9 with TRBJ2-5, with 10 nucleotides matching TRBD2. The end of the DNA fits TRBJ2-7 better, so the J call may be wrong. Looked up from germline, CDR1 is SGDLS and CDR2 is YYNGEE. The CDR3 is 16 amino acids. The CDR3 bases are TGTGCCAGCAGCTTCTCTAGCGGGGGAACCCTCTACGAGCAGTACTTC. Its translation: CASSFSSGGTLYEQYF.

The rearrangement links TRBV4-3 to TRBJ2-5; 7 nucleotides line up with TRBD2. The V segment lost 0 bases and the J segment 7 bases; nucleotides outside the gene matches: 14. The CDR3 spans 17 residues. The V gene's germline CDR1 is LGHNA and CDR2 YSLEER. CDR3 sequence (DNA): TGCGCCAGCAGCCAAGATTGGCTAGCGGTTCCCTCTCGGACCCAGTACTTC. It specifies CASSQDWLAVPSRTQYF.

J is TRBJ2-3 and V is TRBV9; perhaps TRBD1 as D (5 bases). The germline gives CDR1 SGDLS, CDR2 YYNGEE. The length of the CDR3 is 16 residues. The V end was cut by 0 bases, the J end by 0 bases, with 11 bases between. In nucleotides, the CDR3 is TGTGCCAGCAGCGTAGTAGGGGATCGAAGCACAGATACGCAGTATTTT. Amino acids: CASSVVGDRSTDTQYF.

J is TRBJ1-5 and V is TRBV29-1, with 7 bases that match TRBD1. CDR1 SQVTM and CDR2 ANQGSEA come from the germline V gene. The CDR3 sequence is 14 residues long. J was trimmed by 0 bases and V by 4 bases; bases with no gene match: 3. CDR3 coding DNA: TGCAGCGTTGGGGGGACAGATAGCAATCAGCCCCAGCATTTT. It encodes CSVGGTDSNQPQHF.

The J gene is TRBJ2-5, the V gene TRBV6-2 or TRBV6-3, with 7 bases identical to TRBD1. With V trimmed by 0 bases and J by 5 bases, 9 bases remained unmatched. Germline CDR1 and CDR2: MNHEY and SVGEGT. This CDR3 has 16 residues. The DNA of the CDR3 is TGTGCCAGCAGTTACTCGTGGCAGGGGGTAAGGGAGACCCAGTACTTC. Protein product: CASSYSWQGVRETQYF.

The rearrangement uses TRBV10-3 and TRBJ2-5, with D perhaps matching TRBD1 or TRBD2 (7 bases each). The germline gives CDR1 ENHRY, CDR2 SYGVKD. V was cut by 3 bases and J by 5 bases, with 19 bases left in between. The CDR3 totals 16 residues. The DNA for the CDR3 is TGTGCCATCAGTGACGACCCGGCAGGGGGGGAGGAGACCCAGTACTTC. Translated, it gives CAISDDPAGGEETQYF.

The CDR3 sequence: CASSQGPALEQYF. CDR3 DNA: TGCGCCAGCAGCCAAGGACCAGCCTTAGAGCAGTATTTT. This chain joins TRBV5-1 and TRBJ2-3; no reliable D call. V lost 4 bases and J 11 bases, leaving 17 bases between the germline ends. Germline CDR1 SGHRS, CDR2 YFSETQ. The CDR3 extends over 13 amino acids.

This clonotype was picked up a small number of times. The V and J genes are TRBV27 and TRBJ2-5; 7 bases match TRBD2. Germline loops: CDR1 MNHEY, CDR2 SMNVEV (reference sequence). Losses at the gene ends were 1 base for V and 11 bases for J; bases not matched to a gene: 13. CDR3 length: 15 residues. The CDR3 is CASSLLASGGLEQYF. The CDR3, as DNA: TGTGCCAGCAGTTTATTGGCTAGCGGAGGCCTGGAGCAGTACTTC.

The chain links TRBV28 to TRBJ2-3, with no clear D. Trimming removed 2 bases from V and 5 bases from J, with 14 bases in between. Per germline, CDR1 MDHEN and CDR2 SYDVKM. The CDR3 consists of 15 residues. CDR3 DNA sequence: TGTGCCAGCAGTTTACCTATCACCTACGGAGATACGCAGTATTTT. It is translated as CASSLPITYGDTQYF.

The table lists this clonotype with a few counts. The chain links TRBV5-1 to TRBJ1-6, with D possibly TRBD1 on 6 matching bases. Germline values: CDR1 SGHRS, CDR2 YFSETQ. V was pared by 2 bases and J by 11 bases, with 8 bases between. The CDR3 has 12 residues. CDR3 bases: TGCGCCAGCAGCTTCGGACAGCCACCCCTCCACTTT. Its translation is CASSFGQPPLHF.

The chain is built from TRBV24-1 and TRBJ2-1; tentative D call: TRBD1 (6 bases). CDR3 size: 14 residues. Trimming removed 3 bases from V and 6 bases from J, with 11 bases in between. Germline CDR1 is KGHDR and CDR2 is SFDVKD. CDR3 DNA sequence: TGTGCCACCAGTGATACCCAGGGGCTCAATGAGCAGTTCTTC. It yields the protein CATSDTQGLNEQFF.

The chain combines TRBV6-2 or TRBV6-3 with TRBJ2-5, with D possibly matching TRBD1 (6 bases). The CDR3 sequence is 14 residues long. Trimming took 2 bases from V and 1 from J, leaving 8 bases between them. CDR1 is MNHEY, CDR2 SVGEGT, per germline. CDR3 nucleotide sequence: TGTGCCAGCAGTTACCAACAGGGCCAAGAGACCCAGTACTTC. Protein product: CASSYQQGQETQYF.

The chain links TRBV13 to TRBJ1-5; tentatively, D is TRBD1 (5 bases). Per the germline V gene, CDR1 is PRHDT and CDR2 is FYEKMQ (reference sequence). V lost 5 bases to trimming and J lost 4 bases, with 15 bases between them. This CDR3 is built from 15 residues. The CDR3 is CASSLNRGPNQPQHF. For the CDR3, the DNA is TGTGCCAGCAGCCTCAACCGGGGACCTAATCAGCCCCAGCATTTT. Together with reference TRBV13 and TRBJ1-5, the CDR3 gives the full variable domain: AAGVIQSPRHLIKEKRETATLKCYPIPRHDTVYWYQQGPGQDPQFLISFYEKMQSDKGSIPDRFSAQQFSDYHSELNMSSLELGDSALYFCASSLNRGPNQPQHFGDGTRLSIL.

The chain recombines TRBV29-1 with TRBJ2-1; D call uncertain. The CDR3 runs to 14 residues. Per the germline V gene, CDR1 is SQVTM and CDR2 is ANQGSEA. V was clipped by 6 bases and J by 2 bases, with 14 bases between them. CDR3: CSVPPGETYNEQFF. Written as DNA, the CDR3 is TGCAGCGTCCCCCCGGGTGAAACCTACAATGAGCAGTTCTTC.

This chain connects TRBV10-3 to TRBJ2-1, with D possibly TRBD2 on 6 matching bases. Trimming removed 11 bases at V and 6 bases at J, with 14 bases between. Germline CDR1 is ENHRY and CDR2 is SYGVKD. The CDR3 length is 12 residues. CDR3: CAAGRQLNEQFF. The CDR3 nucleotides are TGTGCCGCGGGACGGCAGCTCAATGAGCAGTTCTTC.

This clonotype showed up just a few times. The V gene is TRBV12-3 or TRBV12-4, the J gene TRBJ2-3; D perhaps matches TRBD2 (5 bases). V was trimmed by 3 bases and J by 8 bases, leaving 9 bases between them. This CDR3 is 12 amino acids long. CDR3 residues: CASSFDRGTQYF. CDR3 sequence (DNA): TGTGCCAGCAGTTTTGACCGGGGTACGCAGTATTTT.

The chain links TRBV4-1 to TRBJ2-3; D not certain. The length of the CDR3 is 13 residues. CDR1 and CDR2 (germline): MGHRA, YSYEKL. The V and J ends lost 2 bases and 6 bases respectively, with 9 bases between them. The CDR3 bases are TGCGCCAGCAGCCAATCTCGGTCTGATACGCAGTATTTT. Protein: CASSQSRSDTQYF.

This clonotype has more than one count but fewer than ten. The gene calls are TRBV6-2 or TRBV6-3 and TRBJ2-3; D is possibly TRBD2 (5 bases). The germline V gene encodes CDR1 MNHEY and CDR2 SVGEGT. V was trimmed by 6 bases and J by 2 bases, leaving 12 bases between them. This CDR3 spans 14 amino acids. DNA for the CDR3: TGTGCCAGCAGCAAAGGAGACTACACAGATACGCAGTATTTT. Translation gives CASSKGDYTDTQYF.

This chain uses TRBV4-1 with TRBJ2-1, with 8 bases aligning to TRBD1. CDR3 length: 15 residues. V trimming: 0 bases; J trimming: 9 bases; junction bases outside the gene matches: 7. CDR1 and CDR2 (germline): MGHRA, YSYEKL. The CDR3 sequence: CASSQESTGGFEQFF. The CDR3 nucleotides are TGCGCCAGCAGCCAAGAGTCTACAGGGGGTTTTGAGCAGTTCTTC.

The chain uses TRBV2 and TRBJ1-5; D is ambiguous. V was clipped by 4 bases and J by 5 bases, with 21 bases between them. The CDR3 contains 17 residues. The germline CDR1 and CDR2 sequences are SNHLY and FYNNEI. The CDR3 DNA is TGTGCCAGCAGTGTGTCGTCAGATCTTCAAGTGGATCAGCCCCAGCATTTT. This sequence encodes CASSVSSDLQVDQPQHF.

This clonotype was seen a handful of times. One end of the junction varies from germline; a read error may be responsible. The rearrangement joins TRBV6-6 to TRBJ2-7, with a tentative D call TRBD1 (5 bases). This CDR3 is 13 amino acids long. CDR1 MNHNY and CDR2 SVGAGI come from the germline V gene (reference sequence). In DNA form, the CDR3 reads TGTGCCAGCACCCAGGGCGAGTTTTACGGGCAGTACTTC. It yields the protein CASTQGEFYGQYF.

The chain is built from TRBV5-6 and TRBJ2-3, with 9 bases fitting TRBD2. The CDR3 sequence is 16 residues long. Germline-derived CDR1 and CDR2 are SGHDT and YYEEEE. V was pared by 1 base and J by 4 bases, with 7 bases of the junction left unmatched. CDR3 in DNA: TGTGCCAGCAGCTTGTTTGGCGGGGGGGATCCAGATACGCAGTATTTT. Residues: CASSLFGGGDPDTQYF.

The chain couples TRBV4-1 to TRBJ1-5; D remains ambiguous. The length of the CDR3 is 16 residues. Germline V lookup: CDR1 MGHRA, CDR2 YSYEKL. Trimming stripped 0 bases from V and 5 bases from J, with 14 bases between. CDR3 region: CASSQEGWLRYQPQHF. The CDR3 bases are TGCGCCAGCAGCCAAGAGGGTTGGCTAAGGTATCAGCCCCAGCATTTT.

This chain connects TRBV2 to TRBJ2-4, with a tentative D call TRBD2 (6 bases). CDR3 size: 14 residues. Trimming cost V 3 bases and J 2 bases, with 8 bases left between them. CDR1 SNHLY and CDR2 FYNNEI come from the germline V gene. CDR3 residues: CASSEGGPKNIQYF. The CDR3 DNA reads TGTGCCAGCAGTGAGGGGGGTCCCAAAAACATTCAGTACTTC.

The genes are TRBV20-1 and TRBJ2-3; D gene uncertain. From germline, CDR1 is DFQATT and CDR2 SNEGSKA (reference sequence). The CDR3 runs 15 residues. Trimming removed 2 bases from V and 4 bases from J, with 16 bases in between. CDR3 coding DNA: TGCAGTGCTAGAACGAGCGCCGGCCGGGCAGATACGCAGTATTTT. Amino acids: CSARTSAGRADTQYF.